This T cell receptor beta chain came from a study of cytomegalovirus exposure and HLA in healthy donors. Findings of the study overall: Most TCR beta V segments were productive about 87% or about 30% of the time in an earlier analysis. Confirmation in vitro established that three CMV-associated chains were specific for CMV antigens.

As for this clone: What it binds is not known.

The PCR made use of 60 Vbeta and 13 Jbeta primers. Measured with immunoSEQ multiplex PCR; TCRdb has only the in-frame clones, and not every one. The sample yields approximately 100,000 clones, around 62% seen once. Trimming left V 1 base short and J 0 bases short, with 10 bases between. CDR1 is SGHAT and CDR2 is FQNNGV in the germline V gene. The CDR3 has 16 residues. V and J are TRBV11-2 and TRBJ1-3; D is uncertain. The receptor was derived from a man aged 25-45 years in good health and CMV-seropositive. Source material: PBMCs. CDR3 sequence reads: CASSLVRGGSGNTIYF. Here the CDR3 DNA reads TGTGCCAGCAGCTTAGTTCGAGGTGGCTCTGGAAACACCATATATTTT. Full variable domain (remainder filled in from reference TRBV11-2 and TRBJ1-3): EAGVAQSPRYKIIEKRQSVAFWCNPISGHATLYWYQQILGQGPKLLIQFQNNGVVDDSQLPKDRFSAERLKGVDSTLKIQPAKLEDSAVYLCASSLVRGGSGNTIYFGEGSWLTVV.